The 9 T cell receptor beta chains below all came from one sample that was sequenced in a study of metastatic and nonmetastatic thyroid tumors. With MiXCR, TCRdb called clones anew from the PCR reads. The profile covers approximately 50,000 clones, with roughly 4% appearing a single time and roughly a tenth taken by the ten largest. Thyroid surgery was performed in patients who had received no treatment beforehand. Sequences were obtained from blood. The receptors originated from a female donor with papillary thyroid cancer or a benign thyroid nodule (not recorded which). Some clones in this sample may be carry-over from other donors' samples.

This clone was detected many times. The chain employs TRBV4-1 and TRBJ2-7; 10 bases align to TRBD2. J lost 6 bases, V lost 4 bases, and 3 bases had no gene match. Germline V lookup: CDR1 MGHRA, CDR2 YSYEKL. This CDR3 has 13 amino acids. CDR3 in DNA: TGCGCCAGCAGCCCGGGACTAGCGCGCGAGCAGTACTTC. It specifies CASSPGLAREQYF.

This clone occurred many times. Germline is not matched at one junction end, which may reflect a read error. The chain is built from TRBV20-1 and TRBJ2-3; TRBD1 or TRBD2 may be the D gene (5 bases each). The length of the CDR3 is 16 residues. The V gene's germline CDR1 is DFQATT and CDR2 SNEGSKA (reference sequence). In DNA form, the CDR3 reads TGCAGTGCTAGAGATTCCGGGACGTTAATCACAGATATGCAGTATTTT. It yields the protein CSARDSGTLITDMQYF.

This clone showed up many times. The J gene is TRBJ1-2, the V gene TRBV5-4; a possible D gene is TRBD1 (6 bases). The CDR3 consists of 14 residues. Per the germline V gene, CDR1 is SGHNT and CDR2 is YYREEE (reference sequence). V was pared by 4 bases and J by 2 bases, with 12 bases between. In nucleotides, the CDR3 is TGTGCCAGCAGCCTCGACAGGACGAACTATGGCTACACCTTC. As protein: CASSLDRTNYGYTF.

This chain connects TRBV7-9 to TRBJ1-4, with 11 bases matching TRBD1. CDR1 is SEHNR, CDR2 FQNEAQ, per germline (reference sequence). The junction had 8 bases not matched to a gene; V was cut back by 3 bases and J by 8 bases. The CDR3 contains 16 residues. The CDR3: CASSFLKGQGGEKLFF. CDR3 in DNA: TGTGCCAGCAGCTTCCTAAAGGGACAGGGGGGGGAAAAACTGTTTTTT.

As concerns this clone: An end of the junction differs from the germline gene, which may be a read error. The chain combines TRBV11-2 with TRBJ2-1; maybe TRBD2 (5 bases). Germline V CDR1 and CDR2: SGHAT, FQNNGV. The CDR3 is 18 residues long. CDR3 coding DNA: TGTGCCAGCAGCCCCGACCCCGGGGTCCGGTGCTCCTACAATGATCAGTTCTTC. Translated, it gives CASSPDPGVRCSYNDQFF.

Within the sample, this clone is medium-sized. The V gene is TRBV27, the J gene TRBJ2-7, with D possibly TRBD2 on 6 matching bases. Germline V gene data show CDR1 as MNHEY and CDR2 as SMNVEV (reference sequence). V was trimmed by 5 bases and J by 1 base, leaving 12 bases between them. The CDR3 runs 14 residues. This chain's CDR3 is CASSPGTDSYEQYF. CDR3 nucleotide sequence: TGTGCCAGCAGTCCAGGGACTGATTCCTACGAGCAGTACTTC.

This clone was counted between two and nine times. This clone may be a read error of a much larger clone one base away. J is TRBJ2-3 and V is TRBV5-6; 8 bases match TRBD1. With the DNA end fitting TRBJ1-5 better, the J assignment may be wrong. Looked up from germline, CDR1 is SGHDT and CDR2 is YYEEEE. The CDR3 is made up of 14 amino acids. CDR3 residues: CASSFNRGVDTQHF. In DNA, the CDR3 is TGTGCCAGCAGCTTTAACAGGGGGGTGGATACGCAGCATTTT.

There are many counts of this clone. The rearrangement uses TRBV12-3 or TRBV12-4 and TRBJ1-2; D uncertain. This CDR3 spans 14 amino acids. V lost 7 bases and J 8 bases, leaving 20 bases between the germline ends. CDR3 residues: CASNPLDLFGGYTF. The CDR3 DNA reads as TGTGCCAGCAACCCCCTGGACCTCTTTGGGGGCTACACCTTC.

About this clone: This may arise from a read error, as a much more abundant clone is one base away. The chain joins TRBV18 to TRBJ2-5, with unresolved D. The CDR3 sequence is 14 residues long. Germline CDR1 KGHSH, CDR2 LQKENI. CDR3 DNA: TGTGCCAGCCCACCACCGTCTCAGCAAGAGACCCAGTACTTC. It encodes CASPPPSQQETQYF.